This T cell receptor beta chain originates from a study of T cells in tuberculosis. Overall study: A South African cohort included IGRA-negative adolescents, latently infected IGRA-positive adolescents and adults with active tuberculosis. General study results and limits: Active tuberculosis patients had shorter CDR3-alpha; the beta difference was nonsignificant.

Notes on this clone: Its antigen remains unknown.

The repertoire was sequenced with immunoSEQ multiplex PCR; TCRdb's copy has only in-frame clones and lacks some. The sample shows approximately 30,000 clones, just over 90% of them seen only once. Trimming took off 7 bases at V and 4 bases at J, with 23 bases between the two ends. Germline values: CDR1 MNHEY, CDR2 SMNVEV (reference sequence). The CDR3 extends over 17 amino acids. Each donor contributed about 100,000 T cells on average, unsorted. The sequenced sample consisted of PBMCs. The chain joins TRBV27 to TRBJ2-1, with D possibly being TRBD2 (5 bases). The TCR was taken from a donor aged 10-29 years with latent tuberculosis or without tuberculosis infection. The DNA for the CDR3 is TGTGCCAGCATCCGATGGGCTAGCCCCCGGGTTTACAATGAGCAGTTCTTC. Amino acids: CASIRWASPRVYNEQFF.